This T cell receptor beta chain emerged from a study of blood T cells in healthy people across ages. Study outcomes and limitations: From one million sequenced T cells, diversity estimates were lower bounds. Observed TCR beta diversity per million T cells went down as age went up. This fall followed a roughly linear course with age. When set beside aged donors, long-lived donors presented more naive CD4+ cells and higher diversity.

The CDR3 has 16 amino acids. Trimming left V 2 bases short and J 4 bases short, with 18 bases between. Germline V gene lookup returns CDR1 DFQATT and CDR2 SNEGSKA (reference sequence). Alongside a J-beta primer mix, a sample-barcoded 5' primer served in a second PCR lasting roughly 6 to 11 cycles. MiXCR, run by TCRdb on the 5' RACE reads, gives a single entry per CDR3 protein. Of 1.5 million to 2 million distinct CDR3 sequences listed, 49% are singletons. Extraction yielded at least 6 micrograms of total RNA per sample. Concerning this clonotype itself: What it binds is not known.

The material sequenced was blood. This receptor was taken from a woman in her thirties or forties in good health. V is TRBV20-1 and J is TRBJ2-1; possibly TRBD2 for D (7 bases). The CDR3 reads CSARRLGGGLYNEQFF. CDR3 DNA: TGCAGTGCTAGAAGATTGGGCGGGGGCCTTTACAATGAGCAGTTCTTC.